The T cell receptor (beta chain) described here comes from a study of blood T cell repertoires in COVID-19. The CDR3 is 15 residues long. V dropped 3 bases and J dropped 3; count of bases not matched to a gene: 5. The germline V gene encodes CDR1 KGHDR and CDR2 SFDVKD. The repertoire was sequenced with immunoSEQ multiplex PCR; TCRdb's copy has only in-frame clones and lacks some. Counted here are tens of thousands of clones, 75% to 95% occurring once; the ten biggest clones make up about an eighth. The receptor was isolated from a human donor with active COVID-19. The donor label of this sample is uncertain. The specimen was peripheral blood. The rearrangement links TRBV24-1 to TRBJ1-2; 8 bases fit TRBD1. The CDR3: CATSDTRTGHYGYTF. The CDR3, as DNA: TGTGCCACCAGTGATACTAGGACAGGGCACTATGGCTACACCTTC.